These 9 T cell receptor beta chains were all obtained from the same sample, sequenced in a study of T cell changes during pregnancy in multiple sclerosis (dated by TCRdb to the late 2010s). The library was produced with the immunoSEQ multiplex PCR assay. TCRdb obtained this table from immuneACCESS and retained in-frame rearrangements with V and J assigned. These tables miss some clones; where compared with another copy, unresolved V genes account for less than half of the shortfall, and the remainder is unexplained. In all, the sample holds 80,000 to 130,000 clones, and roughly nine tenths of those were seen once. The top ten clonotypes cover 1% to 1.5% of the sample. The material sequenced was peripheral blood, taken in the second trimester of pregnancy. The receptors come from a female donor with multiple sclerosis, enrolled in a pregnancy study.

The chain uses TRBV5-4 and TRBJ2-1; unclear D gene. V lost 3 bases and J lost 4, with 8 bases in between. The CDR3 covers 13 residues. From germline, CDR1 is SGHNT and CDR2 YYREEE (reference sequence). The CDR3 spells CASSSSQYNEQFF. As DNA, the CDR3 is TGTGCCAGCAGCTCCTCCCAGTACAATGAGCAGTTCTTC.

The genes are TRBV7-6 and TRBJ2-7; D not certain. Germline CDR1 is SGHVS and CDR2 is FNYEAQ. Trimming left V 1 base short and J 0 bases short, with 4 bases between. This CDR3 region has 13 residues. The CDR3 nucleotides are TGTGCCAGCAGCTTAGTATCCTCCTACGAGCAGTACTTC. It translates to CASSLVSSYEQYF. Full variable domain (remainder filled in from reference TRBV7-6 and TRBJ2-7): GAGVSQSPRYKVTKRGQDVALRCDPISGHVSLYWYRQALGQGPEFLTYFNYEAQQDKSGLPNDRFSAERPEGSISTLTIQRTEQRDSAMYRCASSLVSSYEQYFGPGTRLTVT.

J is TRBJ1-1 and V is TRBV28; unclear D gene. The CDR3 loop spans 15 amino acids. In germline, CDR1 is MDHEN, CDR2 SYDVKM. Trimming left V 1 base short and J 3 bases short, with 12 bases between. CDR3 nucleotides: TGTGCCAGCAGTTTATCAGGTATATTGGACACTGAAGCTTTCTTT. Its protein product is CASSLSGILDTEAFF.

The CDR3 region is CASSLWLNTGELFF. As DNA, the CDR3 is TGTGCCAGCAGCTTATGGCTCAACACCGGGGAGCTGTTTTTT. The chain couples TRBV11-2 to TRBJ2-2; D remains ambiguous. Germline V gene lookup returns CDR1 SGHAT and CDR2 FQNNGV. The CDR3 has 14 amino acids. V dropped 2 bases and J dropped 2 bases, with 6 bases sitting between them.

The rearrangement links TRBV7-9 to TRBJ2-5, with 7 bases aligning to TRBD2. V was pared by 8 bases and J by 5 bases, with 11 bases of the junction left unmatched. The germline V gene encodes CDR1 SEHNR and CDR2 FQNEAQ (reference sequence). This CDR3 region has 14 residues. CDR3 bases: TGTGCCAGCGGGGAGGGAGTTTTGGCGGAGACCCAGTACTTC. It specifies CASGEGVLAETQYF.

This clone was observed a single time. The rearrangement links TRBV7-3 to TRBJ2-1, with D unclear. The germline V gene has CDR1 SGHTA and CDR2 FQGTGA. CDR3 length: 15 amino acids. V was trimmed by 2 bases and J by 0 bases, leaving 8 bases between them. CDR3 DNA sequence: TGTGCCAGCAGCTTATCCGCCAGCTCCTACAATGAGCAGTTCTTC. This sequence encodes CASSLSASSYNEQFF.

V usage is TRBV7-2 and J usage is TRBJ1-6; D not certain. V lost 2 bases and J lost 6, with 20 bases in between. Germline loops: CDR1 SGHTA, CDR2 FQGNSA. The CDR3 runs 18 residues. The CDR3 sequence is CASSLLSWTDVSNSPLHF. The CDR3 coding sequence is TGTGCCAGCAGCTTATTGTCCTGGACTGACGTTTCTAATTCACCCCTCCACTTT.

The rearrangement uses TRBV27 and TRBJ1-1; D perhaps matches TRBD1 (5 bases). This CDR3 contains 15 residues. Trimming left V 5 bases short and J 4 bases short, with 17 bases between. CDR1 is MNHEY and CDR2 is SMNVEV in the germline V gene (reference sequence). The CDR3 loop is CASSPPLGAVTEAFF. Written as DNA, the CDR3 is TGTGCCAGCAGTCCCCCCCTTGGGGCAGTCACTGAAGCTTTCTTT.

The gene calls are TRBV19 and TRBJ2-1; 11 positions agree with TRBD2. CDR3 length: 15 amino acids. Germline CDR1 reads LNHDA; CDR2 reads SQIVND (reference sequence). Germline trimming cut 5 bases from V and 6 bases from J; bases unmatched to any gene: 6. This CDR3 reads CASSSGSGRGNEQFF. The CDR3 nucleotides are TGTGCCAGTAGTTCAGGTAGCGGGAGGGGCAATGAGCAGTTCTTC.